The 28 T cell receptor beta chains below were found in one sample sequenced in a study of shared clonotypes between healthy human individuals. TCRdb's copy holds only in-frame clones and misses some; the assay was immunoSEQ multiplex PCR. The table records 2 million to 2.5 million clones, roughly 90% of them present only once. Source material: naive CD4+ T cells from PBMCs. Subset reported: CD45RA+ positively selected. Source of these receptors: a man aged 18 to 29 in good health. Some clones in this sample may be carry-over from other donors' samples.

The CDR3 sequence is CASSPVGTDTQYF. The CDR3 nucleotides read TGTGCCAGCAGTCCTGTAGGCACAGATACGCAGTATTTT. The gene calls are TRBV27 and TRBJ2-3; D is uncertain. The CDR3 totals 13 residues. The germline V and J ends were trimmed by 5 bases and 1 base, with 7 bases remaining between them. Germline loops: CDR1 MNHEY, CDR2 SMNVEV (reference sequence).

The rearrangement links TRBV30 to TRBJ1-3; D possibly corresponds to TRBD1 (5 bases). Per the germline V gene, CDR1 is GTSNPN and CDR2 is SVGIG (reference sequence). The CDR3 is made up of 14 amino acids. V lost 2 bases and J lost 2, with 10 bases in between. Here the CDR3 DNA reads TGTGCCTGGAGTTGGGGGATCGCTGGAAACACCATATATTTT. Its protein is CAWSWGIAGNTIYF.

The J gene is TRBJ1-1, the V gene TRBV28; a possible D gene is TRBD1 (6 bases). Germline V gene data show CDR1 as MDHEN and CDR2 as SYDVKM. The CDR3 has 16 amino acids. Trimming removed 10 bases at V and 4 bases at J, with 25 bases between. The CDR3 loop reads CATTTPTGGQVTEAFF. CDR3 sequence (DNA): TGTGCCACCACGACACCAACCGGGGGGCAGGTCACTGAAGCTTTCTTT.

Remarks on this clone: The same CDR3 can be traced to other DNA sequences in this sample. V usage is TRBV2 and J usage is TRBJ2-1; weak D call: TRBD2 (5 bases). The V and J ends lost 2 bases and 0 bases respectively, with 8 bases between them. The CDR3 is 15 residues long. Germline CDR1 reads SNHLY; CDR2 reads FYNNEI. The CDR3 region has the DNA TGTGCCAGCAGTGAACGGAGGAGCTCCTACAATGAGCAGTTCTTC. Residues: CASSERRSSYNEQFF.

This clone was counted only a few times. V gene TRBV4-1 combines with J gene TRBJ1-5, with 8 bases identical to TRBD1. The V segment lost 4 bases and the J segment 5 bases; nucleotides outside the gene matches: 7. The CDR3 contains 15 residues. CDR1 is MGHRA and CDR2 is YSYEKL in the germline V gene. The CDR3 reads CASSLAGGRDQPQHF. CDR3 coding DNA: TGCGCCAGCAGCCTAGCAGGGGGCAGGGATCAGCCCCAGCATTTT.

The rearrangement joins TRBV10-1 to TRBJ2-7; the D call may be TRBD1 or TRBD2 (5 bases each). The germline CDR1 and CDR2 sequences are WNHNN and SYGVQD (reference sequence). V gave up 0 bases and J gave up 10 bases, with 22 bases separating them. The CDR3 length is 16 residues. Here the CDR3 reads CASSESRGPHRNLQYF. The DNA for the CDR3 is TGCGCCAGCAGTGAGTCGAGGGGACCCCATAGGAATCTACAGTACTTC.

The rearrangement links TRBV19 to TRBJ1-2; D not certain. Trimming removed 10 bases from V and 4 bases from J, with 10 bases in between. Germline CDR1 reads LNHDA; CDR2 reads SQIVND (reference sequence). CDR3 length: 11 residues. DNA of the CDR3: TGTGCCACTCAGGAGGTCTATGGCTACACCTTC. It is translated as CATQEVYGYTF.

The V call is TRBV5-1, the J call TRBJ1-1; no clear D. The germline V and J ends were trimmed by 2 bases and 4 bases, with 12 bases remaining between them. In germline, CDR1 is SGHRS, CDR2 YFSETQ. CDR3 length: 14 residues. The CDR3 is CASSLGPRSTEAFF. CDR3 DNA: TGCGCCAGCAGCTTAGGTCCTAGGAGCACTGAAGCTTTCTTT.

CDR3 residues: CATNTGQGAETQYF. DNA of the CDR3: TGTGCCACCAACACAGGACAGGGCGCAGAGACCCAGTACTTC. V and J are TRBV15 and TRBJ2-5; 8 nucleotides line up with TRBD1. Germline V gene lookup returns CDR1 LNHNV and CDR2 YYDKDF (reference sequence). This CDR3 has 14 amino acids. J was trimmed by 4 bases and V by 7 bases; bases with no gene match: 8. Together with reference TRBV15 and TRBJ2-5, the CDR3 gives the full variable domain: DAMVIQNPRYQVTQFGKPVTLSCSQTLNHNVMYWYQQKSSQAPKLLFHYYDKDFNNEADTPDNFQSRRPNTSFCFLDIRSPGLGDTAMYLCATNTGQGAETQYFGPGTRLLVL.

The chain links TRBV7-8 to TRBJ2-1; TRBD2 is a possible D gene (6 bases). Trimming cost V 5 bases and J 8 bases, with 19 bases left between them. The CDR3 has 15 residues. CDR1 and CDR2 (germline): SGHVS, FQNEAQ. CDR3 residues: CASSPGTVTFDEQFF. CDR3 in DNA: TGTGCCAGCAGCCCTGGGACTGTCACTTTTGATGAGCAGTTCTTC.

This chain connects TRBV27 to TRBJ1-2; TRBD1 matches 8 bases. V shed 3 bases and J 2 bases; nucleotides not matched to a gene: 5. The CDR3 consists of 15 residues. Per germline, CDR1 MNHEY and CDR2 SMNVEV (reference sequence). The CDR3 loop reads CASSLSYRGNYGYTF. The CDR3, as DNA: TGTGCCAGCAGTTTGAGTTACAGGGGGAACTATGGCTACACCTTC.

The V gene is TRBV25-1, the J gene TRBJ2-7; no firm D call. V was cut by 3 bases and J by 2 bases, with 11 bases left in between. Looked up from germline, CDR1 is MGHDK and CDR2 is SYGVNS. The CDR3 runs to 14 residues. As DNA, the CDR3 is TGTGCCAGCAGTGATAGTCCGGTCACCTACGAGCAGTACTTC. This gives the protein CASSDSPVTYEQYF.

The CDR3 sequence: CSVVGQFF. The DNA of the CDR3 is TGCAGCGTTGTAGGGCAGTTCTTC. V gene TRBV29-1 combines with J gene TRBJ2-1; D gene uncertain. Trimming took off 4 bases at V and 12 bases at J, with 4 bases between the two ends. The CDR3 runs to 8 residues. Per germline, CDR1 SQVTM and CDR2 ANQGSEA.

The chain's CDR3 is CASSLNSPDGELFF. The DNA for the CDR3 is TGTGCCAGCAGTTTGAACTCCCCGGACGGGGAGCTGTTTTTT. The chain employs TRBV6-5 and TRBJ2-2; D gene unclear. This CDR3 comprises 14 residues. Germline loops: CDR1 MNHEY, CDR2 SVGAGI. With 4 bases removed from V and 7 bases from J, the gap between germline ends came to 13 bases.

This chain links TRBV5-1 with TRBJ1-4, with 7 positions matching TRBD1. V shed 0 bases and J 7 bases; nucleotides not matched to a gene: 6. The CDR3 is 15 amino acids. Germline V gene data show CDR1 as SGHRS and CDR2 as YFSETQ. CDR3 nucleotide sequence: TGCGCCAGCAGCTTGGTGGACAGGCCCCGTGAAAAACTGTTTTTT. Its translation: CASSLVDRPREKLFF. Full variable domain (outside the CDR3, taken from reference TRBV5-1 and TRBJ1-4): KAGVTQTPRYLIKTRGQQVTLSCSPISGHRSVSWYQQTPGQGLQFLFEYFSETQRNKGNFPGRFSGRQFSNSRSEMNVSTLELGDSALYLCASSLVDRPREKLFFGSGTQLSVL.

The rearrangement links TRBV5-6 to TRBJ2-7, with 7 bases matching TRBD2. Germline CDR1 SGHDT, CDR2 YYEEEE. The CDR3 sequence is 16 residues long. Germline trimming cut 3 bases from V and 7 bases from J; bases unmatched to any gene: 16. CDR3 sequence: CASSSTPKSWGGEQYF. Here the CDR3 DNA reads TGTGCCAGCAGCTCCACCCCGAAGAGCTGGGGGGGGGAGCAGTACTTC.

The J gene is TRBJ1-3, the V gene TRBV19; D might be TRBD1 (6 bases). There are 14 residues in the CDR3. V lost 4 bases and J 7 bases, leaving 14 bases between the germline ends. From germline, CDR1 is LNHDA and CDR2 SQIVND (reference sequence). Written as DNA, the CDR3 is TGTGCCAGTAGTACCCCGGGGGGCTGGAACACCATATATTTT. This translates into CASSTPGGWNTIYF.

As concerns this clone: Other nucleotide sequences in the sample specify the same CDR3. The chain uses TRBV6-5 and TRBJ1-3; D gene ambiguous. V was pared by 6 bases and J by 4 bases, with 4 bases between. The CDR3 is 11 amino acids. Germline V CDR1 and CDR2: MNHEY, SVGAGI. CDR3 in amino acids: CASRAGNTIYF. The CDR3, as DNA: TGTGCCAGCAGGGCGGGAAACACCATATATTTT.

The chain employs TRBV4-1 and TRBJ2-5; 9 bases map to TRBD2. Germline V gene data show CDR1 as MGHRA and CDR2 as YSYEKL. This CDR3 region has 20 residues. V shed 0 bases and J 2 bases; nucleotides not matched to a gene: 16. The CDR3 reads CASSQDLRGGRAFSQETQYF. CDR3 bases: TGCGCCAGCAGCCAAGATCTTCGTGGCGGGAGGGCCTTCTCACAAGAGACCCAGTACTTC.

This clone was seen a single time. The V gene is TRBV10-3, the J gene TRBJ2-7; no firm D call. Germline assignment: CDR1 ENHRY and CDR2 SYGVKD. This CDR3 has 15 residues. V was shortened by 0 bases and J by 4 bases, with 13 bases between the two germline ends. CDR3 protein: CAISESALKRYEQYF. The CDR3 bases are TGTGCCATCAGTGAGTCGGCTCTAAAACGGTACGAGCAGTACTTC.

The rearrangement joins TRBV14 to TRBJ1-2; possible D gene TRBD1, 5 bases. CDR1 and CDR2 from the germline V gene are SGHDN and FVKESK. V was pared by 4 bases and J by 8 bases, with 11 bases between. The CDR3 length is 12 residues. The CDR3 coding sequence is TGTGCCAGCAGCCCACCGGGACGAGGCTACACCTTC. Its translation is CASSPPGRGYTF.

The chain couples TRBV4-1 to TRBJ1-5; D gene ambiguous. This CDR3 region has 17 residues. CDR1 is MGHRA, CDR2 YSYEKL, per germline. V was trimmed by 1 base and J by 1 base, leaving 14 bases between them. As DNA, the CDR3 is TGCGCCAGCAGCCAAGGGTTGGGCGTCCTGAGCAATCAGCCCCAGCATTTT. It yields the protein CASSQGLGVLSNQPQHF.

V and J are TRBV28 and TRBJ1-4, with D unresolved. Germline loops: CDR1 MDHEN, CDR2 SYDVKM. This CDR3 spans 13 amino acids. V lost 7 bases and J 4 bases, leaving 10 bases between the germline ends. The CDR3 DNA is TGTGCCAGCACCAGTCAGCTTAATGAAAAACTGTTTTTT. The encoded protein is CASTSQLNEKLFF.

Of note for this clone: The same CDR3 can be traced to other DNA sequences in this sample. The rearrangement links TRBV18 to TRBJ1-4, with D perhaps matching TRBD1 (6 bases). The CDR3 is 13 amino acids. Trimming cost V 3 bases and J 8 bases, with 10 bases left between them. Germline CDR1 reads KGHSH; CDR2 reads LQKENI. CDR3 sequence (DNA): TGTGCCAGCTCACCCAGGGGAAGCGAAAAACTGTTTTTT. Translated: CASSPRGSEKLFF.

This rearrangement joins TRBV29-1 to TRBJ2-1; the D gene is possibly TRBD1 (5 bases). This CDR3 has 15 amino acids. The germline V gene has CDR1 SQVTM and CDR2 ANQGSEA. V lost 0 bases and J 7 bases, leaving 16 bases between the germline ends. In DNA, the CDR3 is TGCAGCGTTGAAGAGAGCAAGGGGCGCTGGAATGAGCAGTTCTTC. Protein product: CSVEESKGRWNEQFF.

V and J are TRBV29-1 and TRBJ2-1; 10 bases align to TRBD2. CDR3 size: 16 residues. Looked up from germline, CDR1 is SQVTM and CDR2 is ANQGSEA. The V gene end was trimmed by 4 bases and the J gene end by 7 bases; junction bases not matched to a gene: 13. CDR3 loop: CSVGSLLAGDRNEQFF. The CDR3 DNA is TGCAGCGTTGGCTCCCTCCTAGCGGGAGATCGGAATGAGCAGTTCTTC.

The chain is built from TRBV2 and TRBJ2-7; 8 bases are a match to TRBD1. This CDR3 has 14 residues. The V segment lost 6 bases and the J segment 5 bases; nucleotides outside the gene matches: 9. Germline CDR1 reads SNHLY; CDR2 reads FYNNEI. CDR3 DNA sequence: TGTGCCAGCAGCAAGTGGACAGGGCTTGACGAGCAGTACTTC. This codes for CASSKWTGLDEQYF.

This chain links TRBV19 with TRBJ1-5; D is unclear. CDR1 is LNHDA and CDR2 is SQIVND in the germline V gene (reference sequence). Deletions cut 6 bases from V and 5 bases from J, with 11 bases between. The CDR3 length is 13 residues. The CDR3 nucleotides read TGTGCCAGTAGGTCTGATAGGTATCAGCCCCAGCATTTT. Translating gives CASRSDRYQPQHF.